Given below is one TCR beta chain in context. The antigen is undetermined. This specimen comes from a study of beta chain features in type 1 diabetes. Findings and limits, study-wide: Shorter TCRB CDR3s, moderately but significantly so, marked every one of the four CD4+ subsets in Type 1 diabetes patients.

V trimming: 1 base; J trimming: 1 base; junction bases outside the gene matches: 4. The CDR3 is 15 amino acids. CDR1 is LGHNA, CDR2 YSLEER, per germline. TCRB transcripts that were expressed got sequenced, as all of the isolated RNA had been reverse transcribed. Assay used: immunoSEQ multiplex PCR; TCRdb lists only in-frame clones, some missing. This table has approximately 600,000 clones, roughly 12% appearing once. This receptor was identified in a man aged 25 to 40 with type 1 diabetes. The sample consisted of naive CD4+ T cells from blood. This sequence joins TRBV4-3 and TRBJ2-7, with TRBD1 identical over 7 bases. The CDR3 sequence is CASSQAAQGSYEQYF. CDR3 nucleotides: TGCGCCAGCAGCCAAGCTGCACAGGGGTCCTACGAGCAGTACTTC.